Listed below are T cell receptor beta chains from one sample, sequenced in a study of radiotherapy plus CTLA-4 blockade in lung cancer. Data came from immunoSEQ multiplex PCR; TCRdb stores just in-frame clones and leaves some out. Of about 38,000 clones listed, 70% to 85% are singletons. The input for sequencing was peripheral blood, taken from a patient treated with radiotherapy plus ipilimumab. The receptors were sampled from a human donor with non-small cell lung cancer who had stable disease on radiotherapy plus ipilimumab. Both conserved end residues are trimmed from each CDR3.

>TRBV2|TRBJ1-6
ASSVGTPANSPLH
>TRBV19|TRBJ2-3
ASRPRGSTDTQY
>TRBV11-2|TRBJ1-1
ASSPLRGWNTEAF
>TRBV7-9|TRBJ1-6
ASSLAGTVVSLH
>TRBV7-2|TRBJ2-1
ASSLVRANEQF
>TRBV6-5|TRBJ1-4
ASKAGYTNEKLF
>TRBV20-1|TRBJ2-5
SARIQETQY
>TRBV6-1|TRBJ1-3
ASREQGGNTIY
>TRBV5-1|TRBJ2-5
ASSLGLAGETQY
>TRBV21-1|TRBJ1-2
ASSKNGQGSELRGYGYT
>TRBV28|TRBJ1-2
ASSPGGDDYGYT
>TRBV5-6|TRBJ1-6
ASSPTTGSSYNSPLH
>TRBV5-1|TRBJ2-7
ASSSDPGVSSYEQY
>TRBV9|TRBJ2-3
ASSVAQRGRGTDTQY
>TRBV27|TRBJ1-2
ASRFGGQGVNYGYT
>TRBV29-1|TRBJ1-1
SVPLRGVAF
>TRBV9|TRBJ2-2
ASSVVGDTTGELF
>TRBV7-9|TRBJ1-2
ASSLVVTGQKDYGYT
>TRBV6-6|TRBJ1-1
ASSYETGQAF
>TRBV28|TRBJ2-1
ASSLAGAYNEQF
>TRBV11-3|TRBJ2-1
ASSAGTSNEQF
>TRBV10-3|TRBJ1-4
AISAEGKTNEKLF